The 27 T cell receptor beta chains presented below share a single source sample, sequenced in a study of blood T cell repertoires in COVID-19. Clones were read by immunoSEQ multiplex PCR, and TCRdb kept only the in-frame ones, dropping some. The sample lists 120,000 to 150,000 clones, 70% to 80% occurring once. The specimen sequenced was peripheral blood. Every receptor here comes from a man in his sixties with acute or convalescent COVID-19.

This clone was found once. The chain links TRBV9 to TRBJ1-1, with 7 bases aligning to TRBD1. V shed 0 bases, J shed 6 bases, and the junction held 8 bases outside the gene matches. The V gene's germline CDR1 is SGDLS and CDR2 YYNGEE. The CDR3 totals 15 residues. CDR3 in amino acids: CASSVGSRGKAEAFF. The DNA for the CDR3 is TGTGCCAGCAGCGTAGGAAGCAGGGGGAAAGCTGAAGCTTTCTTT.

The rearrangement joins TRBV28 to TRBJ1-2, with TRBD1 matching over 7 bases. CDR1 and CDR2 from the germline V gene are MDHEN and SYDVKM. The CDR3 has 15 residues. The ends lost 2 bases at V and 3 bases at J; junction bases unmatched: 6. The CDR3, as DNA: TGTGCCAGCAGTTTAGCAACAGGGGCCTACTATGGCTACACCTTC. Protein sequence: CASSLATGAYYGYTF.

This chain joins TRBV10-3 and TRBJ2-1; D remains unclear. The CDR3 totals 12 residues. CDR1 is ENHRY, CDR2 SYGVKD, per germline. Trimming shortened V by 4 bases and J by 8 bases, and 9 bases separated the two germline ends. The CDR3 here is CAISVNQDEQFF. CDR3 nucleotides: TGTGCCATCAGTGTTAATCAGGATGAGCAGTTCTTC.

The chain recombines TRBV6-5 with TRBJ1-5, with 7 bases fitting TRBD1. Germline CDR1 and CDR2: MNHEY and SVGAGI. The CDR3 runs to 13 residues. Trimming at V came to 10 bases and at J to 3 bases, leaving 6 bases not matched to a gene. The CDR3 DNA is TGTGCCACCGTGACAGGGATCAATCAGCCCCAGCATTTT. Translating it yields CATVTGINQPQHF.

The J gene is TRBJ1-3, the V gene TRBV3-1 (or the pseudogene TRBV3-2); TRBD1 might be the D (6 bases). The CDR3 runs 14 residues. Between the trimmed V and J ends, which lost 4 bases and 4 bases, there was a span of 11 bases. Germline V gene data show CDR1 as LGHDT and CDR2 as YNNKEL (reference sequence). CDR3 sequence: CASSPRGGGNTIYF. In DNA form, the CDR3 reads TGTGCCAGCAGCCCCCGGGGGGGCGGAAACACCATATATTTT.

The chain employs TRBV28 and TRBJ2-2; 9 bases line up with TRBD1. The CDR3 extends over 15 amino acids. Germline V gene sequence: CDR1 MDHEN, CDR2 SYDVKM. J lost 4 bases, V lost 6 bases, and 6 bases had no gene match. The CDR3 here is CASRTTGGSTGELFF. CDR3 bases: TGTGCCAGCAGAACGACAGGGGGAAGCACCGGGGAGCTGTTTTTT.

This chain joins TRBV27 and TRBJ2-7, with no clear D. The CDR3 sequence is 14 residues long. Between the trimmed V and J ends, which lost 2 bases and 6 bases, there was a span of 14 bases. Per the germline V gene, CDR1 is MNHEY and CDR2 is SMNVEV (reference sequence). CDR3 sequence (DNA): TGTGCCAGCAGTTTAAGACCGTTGGAGATCGAGCAGTACTTC. Its translation is CASSLRPLEIEQYF.

This clone occurred once. The chain recombines TRBV9 with TRBJ1-1; D not certain. Germline V gene data show CDR1 as SGDLS and CDR2 as YYNGEE. V was shortened by 6 bases and J by 5 bases, with 14 bases between the two germline ends. The CDR3 is 13 amino acids. The CDR3 region is CASKEESGTEAFF. CDR3 coding DNA: TGTGCCAGCAAGGAGGAGTCGGGGACTGAAGCTTTCTTT. The full variable domain, its missing parts supplied by reference TRBV9 and TRBJ1-1, is DSGVTQTPKHLITATGQRVTLRCSPRSGDLSVYWYQQSLDQGLQFLIQYYNGEERAKGNILERFSAQQFPDLHSELNLSSLELGDSALYFCASKEESGTEAFFGQGTRLTVV.

The chain has TRBV14 and TRBJ2-2; 8 nucleotides align to TRBD2. The V and J ends lost 0 bases and 5 bases, in that order; junction bases with no gene match: 11. The CDR3 runs to 18 residues. Looked up from germline, CDR1 is SGHDN and CDR2 is FVKESK. The DNA for the CDR3 is TGTGCCAGCAGCCAAGATTCGGCCAGCGGGAGCGTAACCGGGGAGCTGTTTTTT. This gives the protein CASSQDSASGSVTGELFF. Variable domain in full (rest from reference TRBV14 and TRBJ2-2): EAGVTQFPSHSVIEKGQTVTLRCDPISGHDNLYWYRRVMGKEIKFLLHFVKESKQDESGMPNNRFLAERTGGTYSTLKVQPAELEDSGVYFCASSQDSASGSVTGELFFGEGSRLTVL.

This clone was seen only a few times. J is TRBJ2-7 and V is TRBV27, with D tentatively TRBD2 (7 bases). This CDR3 spans 15 amino acids. The germline V gene has CDR1 MNHEY and CDR2 SMNVEV (reference sequence). V lost 6 bases to trimming and J lost 2 bases, with 17 bases between them. The CDR3 bases are TGTGCCAGCAGGTTGGCGAGGGGGGGGACCTACGAGCAGTACTTC. Translating it yields CASRLARGGTYEQYF.

The chain uses TRBV11-1 and TRBJ2-7, with a possible D match to TRBD1 (6 bases). Looked up from germline, CDR1 is SGHAT and CDR2 is FQDESV (reference sequence). V was cut by 0 bases and J by 0 bases, with 6 bases left in between. This CDR3 has 14 amino acids. CDR3 protein: CASSLAGGSYEQYF. CDR3 in DNA: TGTGCCAGCAGCTTAGCAGGGGGCTCCTACGAGCAGTACTTC.

The chain recombines TRBV28 with TRBJ2-2; D is possibly TRBD1 (6 bases). Germline loops: CDR1 MDHEN, CDR2 SYDVKM. This CDR3 has 13 amino acids. V lost 5 bases, J lost 4 bases, and 8 bases lay in between. The CDR3 is CASSRTATGELFF. The CDR3, as DNA: TGTGCCAGCAGTCGGACAGCCACCGGGGAGCTGTTTTTT.

The rearrangement links TRBV2 to TRBJ1-5, with D hard to call. This CDR3 has 13 amino acids. V lost 8 bases and J lost 2, with 10 bases in between. Germline V gene lookup returns CDR1 SNHLY and CDR2 FYNNEI. The CDR3 nucleotides read TGTGCCAGCTCAGATATGGGCAATCAGCCCCAGCATTTT. Its translation is CASSDMGNQPQHF. The full variable domain, with the rest looked up from reference TRBV2 and TRBJ1-5, is EPEVTQTPSHQVTQMGQEVILRCVPISNHLYFYWYRQILGQKVEFLVSFYNNEISEKSEIFDDQFSVERPDGSNFTLKIRSTKLEDSAMYFCASSDMGNQPQHFGDGTRLSIL.

This chain joins TRBV15 and TRBJ2-7, with 9 bases aligning to TRBD1. Germline CDR1 and CDR2: LNHNV and YYDKDF (reference sequence). V dropped 0 bases and J dropped 5; count of bases not matched to a gene: 5. This CDR3 region has 15 residues. The CDR3 spells CATSRDGQGINEQYF. The DNA of the CDR3 is TGTGCCACCAGCAGAGACGGACAGGGGATAAACGAGCAGTACTTC.

This chain joins TRBV5-4 and TRBJ2-3; 9 bases are a match to TRBD1. The CDR3 consists of 17 residues. CDR1 and CDR2 from the germline V gene are SGHNT and YYREEE (reference sequence). V was clipped by 4 bases and J by 2 bases; unmatched bases: 11. The CDR3 DNA sequence: TGTGCCAGCAGCCTCCTGCGGACAGGGGAAGACACAGATACGCAGTATTTT. As protein: CASSLLRTGEDTDTQYF.

This clone was seen only once. The chain couples TRBV5-4 to TRBJ1-6, with 7 bases identical to TRBD1. With V trimmed by 4 bases and J by 0 bases, 7 bases remained unmatched. The CDR3 spans 17 residues. Germline V lookup: CDR1 SGHNT, CDR2 YYREEE (reference sequence). CDR3 residues: CASSTRQGSSYNSPLHF. The CDR3 coding sequence is TGTGCCAGCAGCACAAGACAGGGCAGCTCCTATAATTCACCCCTCCACTTT.

This chain links TRBV12-3 or TRBV12-4 with TRBJ2-7; D might be TRBD2 (5 bases). This CDR3 is built from 13 residues. The V gene lost 3 bases and the J gene lost 6 bases, with 12 bases spanning the gap. The chain's CDR3 is CASSFPRGREQYF. Written as DNA, the CDR3 is TGTGCCAGCAGTTTCCCCCGGGGTCGCGAGCAGTACTTC.

The CDR3 sequence: CSVHTNTEAFF. CDR3 nucleotides: TGCAGCGTGCACACCAACACTGAAGCTTTCTTT. This chain links TRBV29-1 with TRBJ1-1; the D is unclear. This CDR3 is 11 amino acids long. The germline gives CDR1 SQVTM, CDR2 ANQGSEA. Trimming cost V 6 bases and J 2 bases, with 7 bases left between them.

V and J are TRBV9 and TRBJ1-5, with D perhaps TRBD1 (5 bases). The CDR3 is 14 amino acids. V lost 3 bases and J 5 bases, leaving 12 bases between the germline ends. CDR1 is SGDLS, CDR2 YYNGEE, per germline. CDR3 nucleotide sequence: TGTGCCAGCAGCGCAACAGGAGGGGATCAGCCCCAGCATTTT. It translates to CASSATGGDQPQHF.

The chain employs TRBV6-5 and TRBJ1-3, with D possibly TRBD1 on 5 matching bases. The CDR3 extends over 15 amino acids. The ends were cut back, 4 bases at V and 0 bases at J, with 10 bases in the middle. Germline CDR1 reads MNHEY; CDR2 reads SVGAGI. CDR3 coding DNA: TGTGCCAGCAGTTTGGGGGGGATCTCTGGAAACACCATATATTTT. Residues: CASSLGGISGNTIYF.

This clone was detected ten times or more. The chain combines TRBV7-9 with TRBJ2-7; D might be TRBD2 (5 bases). This CDR3 is 15 amino acids long. Germline lookup yields CDR1 SEHNR and CDR2 FQNEAQ (reference sequence). Trimming took off 1 base at V and 2 bases at J, with 12 bases between the two ends. The CDR3 DNA sequence: TGTGCCAGCAGCTTAGATCGGGGATCCACCTACGAGCAGTACTTC. Its translation: CASSLDRGSTYEQYF.

The chain has TRBV28 and TRBJ1-3, with 7 nucleotides matching TRBD1. The CDR3 loop spans 17 amino acids. CDR1 MDHEN and CDR2 SYDVKM come from the germline V gene. V lost 7 bases and J lost 3; bases outside the gene matches: 15. In DNA, the CDR3 is TGTGCCAGCACCCCCGGAGGTACAGGGGCATTTGGAAACACCATATATTTT. Protein sequence: CASTPGGTGAFGNTIYF.

The chain couples TRBV19 to TRBJ1-1, with D perhaps TRBD1 (5 bases). Trimming removed 2 bases from V and 2 bases from J, with 15 bases in between. The CDR3 totals 16 residues. Germline CDR1 LNHDA, CDR2 SQIVND (reference sequence). Here the CDR3 reads CASSIYVQASNTEAFF. DNA of the CDR3: TGTGCCAGTAGTATATACGTACAGGCCTCAAACACTGAAGCTTTCTTT.

The CDR3 coding sequence is TGTGCCAGTAGTATAGCAGGGCGCTCCTACGAGCAGTACTTC. Its translation: CASSIAGRSYEQYF. The chain links TRBV19 to TRBJ2-7; maybe TRBD1 (5 bases). The CDR3 runs 14 residues. Germline V CDR1 and CDR2: LNHDA, SQIVND (reference sequence). V lost 1 base to trimming and J lost 0 bases, with 7 bases between them. Drawing the rest from reference TRBV19 and TRBJ2-7, the complete variable domain is DGGITQSPKYLFRKEGQNVTLSCEQNLNHDAMYWYRQDPGQGLRLIYYSQIVNDFQKGDIAEGYSVSREKKESFPLTVTSAQKNPTAFYLCASSIAGRSYEQYFGPGTRLTVT.

CDR3 in amino acids: CASSQGDRDEKLFF. The CDR3, as DNA: TGTGCCAGCAGCCAAGGGGACAGGGATGAAAAACTGTTTTTT. This chain joins TRBV3-1 (or the pseudogene TRBV3-2) and TRBJ1-4, with 9 bases that match TRBD1. Germline V gives CDR1 LGHDT, CDR2 YNNKEL (reference sequence). V dropped 1 base and J dropped 6; count of bases not matched to a gene: 0. The CDR3 sequence is 14 residues long.

The chain joins TRBV7-2 to TRBJ1-6, with D possibly TRBD1 on 5 matching bases. Germline assignment: CDR1 SGHTA and CDR2 FQGNSA. The V end lost 8 bases, the J end lost 10 bases, and 15 bases lay between the germline ends. The CDR3 loop spans 13 amino acids. This CDR3 is CASGRRGRSPLHF. CDR3 DNA sequence: TGTGCCAGCGGTCGGAGGGGTCGGTCACCCCTCCACTTT.

The J gene is TRBJ1-5, the V gene TRBV6-9, with D possibly being TRBD1 (5 bases). CDR1 and CDR2 (germline): MNHGY, SVAAGI. The CDR3 runs to 16 residues. Trimming stripped 2 bases from V and 0 bases from J, with 11 bases between. In nucleotides, the CDR3 is TGTGCCAGCAGTTATCCCACAGGCCCTAGCAATCAGCCCCAGCATTTT. Translating gives CASSYPTGPSNQPQHF.